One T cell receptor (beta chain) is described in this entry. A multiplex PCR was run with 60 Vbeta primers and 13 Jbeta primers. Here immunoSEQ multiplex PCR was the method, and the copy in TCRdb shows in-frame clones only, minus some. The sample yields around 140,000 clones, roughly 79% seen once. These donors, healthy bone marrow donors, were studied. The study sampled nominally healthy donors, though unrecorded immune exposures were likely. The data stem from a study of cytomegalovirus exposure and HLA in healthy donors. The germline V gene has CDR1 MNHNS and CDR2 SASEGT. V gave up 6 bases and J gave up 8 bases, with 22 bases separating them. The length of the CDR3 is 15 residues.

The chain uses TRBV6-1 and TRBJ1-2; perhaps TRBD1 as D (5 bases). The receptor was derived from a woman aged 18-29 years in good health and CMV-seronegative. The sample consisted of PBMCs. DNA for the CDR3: TGTGCCAGCAGGATAGTCGGAAACGGGGGGTCGGGCTACACCTTC. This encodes CASRIVGNGGSGYTF.